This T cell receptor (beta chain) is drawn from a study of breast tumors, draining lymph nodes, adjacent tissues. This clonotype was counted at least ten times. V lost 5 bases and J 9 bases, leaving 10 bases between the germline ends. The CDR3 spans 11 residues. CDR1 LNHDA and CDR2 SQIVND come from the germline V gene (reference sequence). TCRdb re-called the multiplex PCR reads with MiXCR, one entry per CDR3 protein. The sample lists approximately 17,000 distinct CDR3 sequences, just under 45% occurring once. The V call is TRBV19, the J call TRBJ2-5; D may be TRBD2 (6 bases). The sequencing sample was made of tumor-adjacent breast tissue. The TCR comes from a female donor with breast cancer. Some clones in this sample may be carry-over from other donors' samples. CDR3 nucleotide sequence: TGTGCCAGTAGTGTAGGGGAGGCCCAGTACTTC. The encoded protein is CASSVGEAQYF. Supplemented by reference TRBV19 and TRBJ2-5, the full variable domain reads DGGITQSPKYLFRKEGQNVTLSCEQNLNHDAMYWYRQDPGQGLRLIYYSQIVNDFQKGDIAEGYSVSREKKESFPLTVTSAQKNPTAFYLCASSVGEAQYFGPGTRLLVL.